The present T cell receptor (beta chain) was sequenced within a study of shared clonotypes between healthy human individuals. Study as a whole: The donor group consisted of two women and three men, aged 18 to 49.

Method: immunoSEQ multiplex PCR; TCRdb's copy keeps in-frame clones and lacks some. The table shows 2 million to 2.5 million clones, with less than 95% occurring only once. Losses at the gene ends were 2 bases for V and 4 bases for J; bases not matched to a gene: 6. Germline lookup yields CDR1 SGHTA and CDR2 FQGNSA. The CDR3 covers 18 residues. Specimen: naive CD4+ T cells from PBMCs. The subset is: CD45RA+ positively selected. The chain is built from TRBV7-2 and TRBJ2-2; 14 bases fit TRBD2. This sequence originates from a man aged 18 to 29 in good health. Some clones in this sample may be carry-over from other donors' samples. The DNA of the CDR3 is TGTGCCAGCAGCTTAACCCGACTAGCGGGAGGGCTCACCGGGGAGCTGTTTTTT. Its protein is CASSLTRLAGGLTGELFF.